The 17 T cell receptor beta chains listed next were all sequenced from one sample in a study of blood T cells in healthy people across ages. Sample-barcoded 5' priming and a J-beta primer mix drove a second PCR of roughly 7 to 11 cycles. TCRdb re-analysed the 5' RACE reads in MiXCR, keeping a single row per CDR3 protein. The sample contains fewer than 700,000 distinct CDR3 sequences, 40% to 45% of which appear only once. The sample was blood. The receptor source for this set is a man at least 80 years old in good health.

This chain connects TRBV6-4 to TRBJ1-2; D is perhaps TRBD1 (6 bases). CDR3 size: 16 residues. V lost 0 bases, J lost 6 bases, and 17 bases lay in between. The germline CDR1 and CDR2 sequences are MRHNA and SNTAGT. For the CDR3, the DNA is TGTGCCAGCAGTGACTCGACCAGGGGCGTTTCGAATGGCTACACCTTC. Translating it yields CASSDSTRGVSNGYTF.

This clonotype occurred a few times. This chain links TRBV5-1 with TRBJ2-4, with a possible D match to TRBD2 (5 bases). CDR1 and CDR2 from the germline V gene are SGHRS and YFSETQ. This CDR3 spans 15 amino acids. Trimming took off 7 bases at V and 5 bases at J, with 19 bases between the two ends. CDR3 nucleotides: TGCGCCAGCTCCAAAAGCGGAGACAAGCAAAACATTCAGTACTTC. As protein: CASSKSGDKQNIQYF.

This clonotype has just a few counts. The gene calls are TRBV24-1 and TRBJ2-7; TRBD1 matches 7 bases. The DNA end is more similar to TRBJ2-5, so the J call may be wrong. The CDR3 extends over 15 amino acids. Germline CDR1 KGHDR, CDR2 SFDVKD. DNA for the CDR3: TGTGCCACCAGTGTCCACTTAGGGACAGAAGAGACCCAGTACTTC. The encoded protein is CATSVHLGTEETQYF.

This clonotype showed up just a few times. The J gene is TRBJ2-7, the V gene TRBV6-5; no reliable D call. Germline values: CDR1 MNHEY, CDR2 SVGAGI. The V and J ends lost 0 bases and 0 bases respectively, with 9 bases between them. This CDR3 is 15 amino acids long. The CDR3 spells CASSYSQFLSYEQYF. The CDR3 nucleotides are TGTGCCAGCAGTTACTCGCAGTTCCTCTCCTACGAGCAGTACTTC.

The chain combines TRBV29-1 with TRBJ2-1; D is unclear. CDR3 length: 11 amino acids. The V gene lost 6 bases and the J gene lost 8 bases, with 11 bases spanning the gap. CDR1 is SQVTM and CDR2 is ANQGSEA in the germline V gene. CDR3: CSVCLVDEQFF. The CDR3, as DNA: TGCAGCGTCTGCCTCGTCGATGAGCAGTTCTTC.

The chain couples TRBV20-1 to TRBJ1-5; D is uncertain. The CDR3 runs to 14 residues. V lost 0 bases and J 5 bases, leaving 11 bases between the germline ends. CDR1 is DFQATT, CDR2 SNEGSKA, per germline (reference sequence). The CDR3 bases are TGCAGTGCTAGAGATGGACGAACGGATCAGCCCCAGCATTTT. This translates into CSARDGRTDQPQHF.

This sequence joins TRBV19 and TRBJ1-2; D perhaps matches TRBD1 (5 bases). CDR1 and CDR2 from the germline V gene are LNHDA and SQIVND (reference sequence). The CDR3 has 14 residues. V was shortened by 7 bases and J by 8 bases, with 20 bases between the two germline ends. The CDR3 reads CASTPTGSQGGYTF. CDR3 in DNA: TGTGCCAGTACCCCGACCGGGTCCCAGGGAGGCTACACCTTC.

This clonotype came up many times. The rearrangement uses TRBV10-3 and TRBJ2-6, with TRBD1 identical over 7 bases. The length of the CDR3 is 17 residues. V dropped 7 bases and J dropped 0; count of bases not matched to a gene: 9. Germline values: CDR1 ENHRY, CDR2 SYGVKD. CDR3 in amino acids: CAINSGTDNSGANVLTF. The CDR3 DNA follows: TGTGCCATCAACTCCGGGACAGATAACTCTGGGGCCAACGTCCTGACTTTC.

J is TRBJ2-7 and V is TRBV7-2, with D perhaps matching TRBD1 (5 bases). Germline CDR1 is SGHTA and CDR2 is FQGNSA. The V end was cut by 5 bases, the J end by 2 bases, with 19 bases between. The CDR3 runs to 16 residues. The CDR3 is CASSPSFETVPYEQYF. The DNA of the CDR3 is TGTGCCAGCAGCCCATCCTTTGAGACAGTCCCCTACGAGCAGTACTTC.

V usage is TRBV6-2 or TRBV6-3 and J usage is TRBJ2-7; D remains ambiguous. The CDR3 has 13 residues. The germline gives CDR1 MNHEY, CDR2 SVGEGT. V was cut by 4 bases and J by 0 bases, with 7 bases left in between. The CDR3 is CASSSAFSYEQYF. The CDR3 DNA reads TGTGCCAGCAGTTCGGCCTTCTCCTACGAGCAGTACTTC.

This clonotype was counted only a few times. The J gene is TRBJ2-7, the V gene TRBV20-1; 8 nucleotides align to TRBD1. V trimming: 1 base; J trimming: 3 bases; junction bases outside the gene matches: 8. The CDR3 spans 15 residues. Germline V lookup: CDR1 DFQATT, CDR2 SNEGSKA (reference sequence). Written as DNA, the CDR3 is TGCAGTGCTAGAGTTCCGGGACAGGACCACTACGAGCAGTACTTC. Translating it yields CSARVPGQDHYEQYF.

This clonotype was counted a few times. The chain combines TRBV2 with TRBJ2-1; unclear D gene. CDR1 and CDR2 (germline): SNHLY, FYNNEI. This CDR3 contains 12 residues. The V and J ends lost 0 bases and 8 bases respectively, with 5 bases between them. CDR3 loop: CASSEAADEQFF. DNA for the CDR3: TGTGCCAGCAGTGAAGCCGCGGATGAGCAGTTCTTC.

The table lists this clonotype with a few counts. This chain joins TRBV7-2 and TRBJ2-5; either TRBD1 or TRBD2 may supply D (5 bases each). The CDR3 is 15 residues long. Germline CDR1 SGHTA, CDR2 FQGNSA. V gave up 1 base and J gave up 5 bases, with 14 bases separating them. CDR3 DNA: TGTGCCAGCAGCTTAGACCCATCCTGGGGGGAGACCCAGTACTTC. Amino acids: CASSLDPSWGETQYF.

The V gene is TRBV6-2 or TRBV6-3, the J gene TRBJ2-6; 10 bases align to TRBD1. This CDR3 is 18 amino acids long. Germline assignment: CDR1 MNHEY and CDR2 SVGEGT. The V gene end was trimmed by 6 bases and the J gene end by 1 base; junction bases not matched to a gene: 9. The CDR3 protein is CASRPDRGPPSGANVLTF. CDR3 sequence (DNA): TGTGCCAGCAGACCCGACAGGGGGCCACCTTCTGGGGCCAACGTCCTGACTTTC.

This clonotype was seen a few times. This rearrangement joins TRBV2 to TRBJ2-5; the D is unclear. The length of the CDR3 is 13 residues. CDR1 and CDR2 (germline): SNHLY, FYNNEI. V lost 6 bases to trimming and J lost 1 base, with 9 bases between them. CDR3 in amino acids: CASRAVLQETQYF. CDR3 nucleotide sequence: TGTGCCAGCAGGGCAGTCCTCCAAGAGACCCAGTACTTC.

The V call is TRBV7-9, the J call TRBJ2-7; 9 bases match TRBD1. Trimming took 3 bases from V and 5 from J; bases not matched to a gene: 8. CDR1 is SEHNR, CDR2 FQNEAQ, per germline (reference sequence). The CDR3 has 15 amino acids. The CDR3 loop is CASSFSGQGSNEQYF. The DNA of the CDR3 is TGTGCCAGCAGCTTCTCTGGACAGGGGAGCAACGAGCAGTACTTC.

The chain is built from TRBV27 and TRBJ2-3; no clear D. The V end was cut by 0 bases, the J end by 4 bases, with 5 bases between. CDR1 and CDR2 from the germline V gene are MNHEY and SMNVEV (reference sequence). The CDR3 sequence is 13 residues long. Here the CDR3 DNA reads TGTGCCAGCAGTTTATCTACCCCAGATACGCAGTATTTT. Its translation is CASSLSTPDTQYF.